This record concerns one T cell receptor beta chain sequence. These data belong to a study of radiation and T cells in renal cell carcinoma. The sample's time point: blood 2 weeks post-SBRT. Treatment noted: 15 Gy SBRT to primary tumor, nephrectomy 4 weeks later. Assay: immunoSEQ multiplex PCR; the TCRdb copy retains only in-frame clones and omits some. The sample holds 45,000 to 55,000 clones; roughly 78% are singletons and the top ten take around 31%. The CDR3 length is 14 residues. Per the germline V gene, CDR1 is MNHEY and CDR2 is SMNVEV (reference sequence). V shed 6 bases and J shed 8 bases, with 17 bases lying between them.

Material: blood, obtained from a patient whose treatment included radiotherapy and nephrectomy. This TCR was sampled from a woman in her seventies with renal cell carcinoma. The rearrangement joins TRBV27 to TRBJ1-5; D is possibly TRBD1 (5 bases). CDR3 nucleotides: TGTGCCAGCAGACGTGGTGGGGGGATGGAGCCCCAGCATTTT. It yields the protein CASRRGGGMEPQHF.